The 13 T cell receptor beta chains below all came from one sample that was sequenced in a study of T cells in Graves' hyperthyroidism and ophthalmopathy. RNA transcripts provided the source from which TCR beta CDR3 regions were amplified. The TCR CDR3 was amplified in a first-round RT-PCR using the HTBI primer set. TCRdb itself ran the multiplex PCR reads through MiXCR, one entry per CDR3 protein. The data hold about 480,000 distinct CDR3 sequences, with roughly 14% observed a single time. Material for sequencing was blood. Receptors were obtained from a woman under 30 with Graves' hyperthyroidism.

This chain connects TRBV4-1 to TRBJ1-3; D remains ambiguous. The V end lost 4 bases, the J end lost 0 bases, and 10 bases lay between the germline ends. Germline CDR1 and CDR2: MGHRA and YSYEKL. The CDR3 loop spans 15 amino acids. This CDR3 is CASSRGRNSGNTIYF. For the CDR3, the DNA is TGCGCCAGCAGCCGCGGACGGAACTCTGGAAACACCATATATTTT.

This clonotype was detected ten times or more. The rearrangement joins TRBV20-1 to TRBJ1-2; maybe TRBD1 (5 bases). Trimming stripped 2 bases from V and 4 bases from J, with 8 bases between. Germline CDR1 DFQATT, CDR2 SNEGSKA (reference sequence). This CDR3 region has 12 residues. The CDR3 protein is CSARRGIYGYTF. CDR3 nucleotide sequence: TGCAGTGCTAGACGGGGGATCTATGGCTACACCTTC.

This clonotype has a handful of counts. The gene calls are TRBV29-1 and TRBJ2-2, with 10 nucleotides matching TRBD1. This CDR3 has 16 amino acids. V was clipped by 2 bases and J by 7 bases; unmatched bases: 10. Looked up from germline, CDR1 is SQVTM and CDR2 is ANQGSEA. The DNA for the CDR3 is TGCAGCGTTGAACTAACGACAGGGGGCGCGGTCGGGGAGCTGTTTTTT. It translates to CSVELTTGGAVGELFF.

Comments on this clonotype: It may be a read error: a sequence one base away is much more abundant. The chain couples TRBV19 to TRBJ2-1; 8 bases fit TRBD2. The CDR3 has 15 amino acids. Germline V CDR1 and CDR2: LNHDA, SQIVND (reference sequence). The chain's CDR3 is CTSSTLRGRRNEQFF. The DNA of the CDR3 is TGTACCAGTAGTACTTTACGCGGGAGGCGGAATGAGCAGTTCTTC.

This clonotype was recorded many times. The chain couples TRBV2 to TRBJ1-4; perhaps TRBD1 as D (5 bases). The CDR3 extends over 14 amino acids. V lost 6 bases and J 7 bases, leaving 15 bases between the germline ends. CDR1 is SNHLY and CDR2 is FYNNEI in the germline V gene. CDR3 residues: CASSTEGDGEKLFF. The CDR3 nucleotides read TGTGCCAGCAGCACAGAAGGGGATGGTGAAAAACTGTTTTTT.

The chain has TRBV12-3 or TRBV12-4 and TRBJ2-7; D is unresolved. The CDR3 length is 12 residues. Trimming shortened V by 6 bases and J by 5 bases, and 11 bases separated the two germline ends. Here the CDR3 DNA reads TGTGCCAGCAGCCCTAATGCGGACGAGCAGTACTTC. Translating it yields CASSPNADEQYF.

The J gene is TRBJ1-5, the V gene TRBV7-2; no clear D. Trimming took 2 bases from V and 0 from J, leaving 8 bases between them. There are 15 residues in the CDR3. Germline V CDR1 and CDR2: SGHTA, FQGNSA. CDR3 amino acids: CASSLRRYSNQPQHF. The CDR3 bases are TGTGCCAGCAGCTTACGGCGGTATAGCAATCAGCCCCAGCATTTT.

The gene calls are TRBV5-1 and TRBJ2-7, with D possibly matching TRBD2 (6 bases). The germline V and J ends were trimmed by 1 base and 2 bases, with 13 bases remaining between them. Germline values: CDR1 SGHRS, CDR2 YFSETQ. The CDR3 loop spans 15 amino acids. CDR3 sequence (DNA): TGCGCCAGCAGCTTGTCACCGGGAGACCCCTACGAGCAGTACTTC. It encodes CASSLSPGDPYEQYF.

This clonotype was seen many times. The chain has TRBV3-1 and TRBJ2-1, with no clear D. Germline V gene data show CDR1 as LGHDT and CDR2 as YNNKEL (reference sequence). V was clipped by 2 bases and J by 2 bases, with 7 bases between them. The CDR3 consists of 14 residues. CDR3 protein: CASSQRLTYNEQFF. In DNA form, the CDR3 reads TGTGCCAGCAGCCAAAGACTTACCTACAATGAGCAGTTCTTC.

CDR3 loop: CASSPTPGLGGVEQYF. The CDR3 DNA sequence: TGTGCCAGCTCACCCACGCCGGGACTAGGCGGGGTCGAGCAGTACTTC. The V gene is TRBV18, the J gene TRBJ2-7; 8 nucleotides align to TRBD2. The CDR3 spans 16 residues. The germline V gene has CDR1 KGHSH and CDR2 LQKENI. V lost 3 bases to trimming and J lost 6 bases; unmatched junction nucleotides: 13.

CDR3 in DNA: TGTGCCAGCAGTAAAGACAGGGGAGGGGATGAAGCTTTCTTT. Translated, it gives CASSKDRGGDEAFF. The chain couples TRBV6-1 to TRBJ1-1; 8 nucleotides agree with TRBD1. Germline-derived CDR1 and CDR2 are MNHNS and SASEGT. The J segment lost 7 bases and the V segment lost 5 bases, leaving 9 bases of the junction unmatched. The CDR3 totals 14 residues.

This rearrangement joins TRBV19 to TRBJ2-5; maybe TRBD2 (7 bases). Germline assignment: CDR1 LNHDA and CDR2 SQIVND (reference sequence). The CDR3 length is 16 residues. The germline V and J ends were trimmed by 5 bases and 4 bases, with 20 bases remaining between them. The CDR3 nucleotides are TGTGCCAGTAGTCATCACAGGGAGGGGTGGATAGAGACCCAGTACTTC. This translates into CASSHHREGWIETQYF.

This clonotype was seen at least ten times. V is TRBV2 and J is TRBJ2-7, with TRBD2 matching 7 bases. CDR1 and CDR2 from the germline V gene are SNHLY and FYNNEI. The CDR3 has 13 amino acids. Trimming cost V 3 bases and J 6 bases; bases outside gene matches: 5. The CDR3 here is CASSDGGGAEQYF. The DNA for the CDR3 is TGTGCCAGCAGTGATGGGGGGGGAGCCGAGCAGTACTTC.